This entry features one TCR beta chain sequence. Which antigen it targets is not known. No base-level quality is on record; no much larger clone is a single base apart. This same CDR3 is encoded by further DNA sequences in the sample. The record originates from a study of OX40 agonist ivuxolimab in advanced cancers. A note on the overall study: Ivuxolimab was a fully human IgG2 agonistic monoclonal antibody targeting the costimulatory receptor OX40 (CD134). Intravenous ivuxolimab was administered to patients every 2 weeks at six dose levels: 0.01, 0.1, 0.3, 1.5, 3 and 10 mg/kg. Of the approximately 50 patients in dose escalation, some 20 had hepatocellular carcinoma, some 15 had melanoma, 9 had renal cell carcinoma and 9 had head and neck cancer. In the dose-escalation cohort, 65% to 85% of patients were male, and the mean age was around 60 years with a range of roughly 20 to 80. Patients were allowed to have had prior anti-PD-1, anti-PD-L1 or anti-CTLA-4 therapy, and roughly 40% of the dose-escalation patients had previously received checkpoint inhibitors. Three dose-escalation patients achieved partial responses, one with hepatocellular carcinoma and two with cutaneous melanoma. The purpose of peripheral TCRbeta sequencing was to test whether ivuxolimab changed TCR sequence diversity and led to clonal T-cell expansion. The paper reports the monotherapy dose-escalation portion (N = 52 patients) of the phase I ivuxolimab trial. What the research found in general, with its limitations: Clonal expansion of both CD4+ and CD8+ blood T cells was observed from baseline to week 6 at doses 0.1 to 3.0 mg/kg. In the 0.1-3.0 mg/kg groups, partial responders were among the patients with the lowest normalized peripheral clonal expansion, particularly in CD8+ T cells. Low levels of normalized T-cell clonal expansion were also seen in some nonresponding patients. Which antigens the clonally expanded peripheral T cells were specific for was not determined. On average, CD8+ T cells showed more expanded clones than CD4+ T cells after ivuxolimab.

V drops 1 base and J drops 2 bases, leaving 11 bases in between. The germline V gene sets CDR1 to SGHTA and CDR2 to FQGNSA. The CDR3 runs 15 residues from the cysteine to the phenylalanine. Only the CDR3 portion is preserved as DNA: 45 bases, with reading frame beginning at the first base. Patients with autoimmune disease history or receiving systemic immunosuppression were excluded from the trial. In every dose cohort, peripheral blood was drawn for TCR sequencing at baseline, cycle 4 day 1, and cycle 7 day 1. Samples were obtained from an open-label, multicenter, first-in-human phase I dose-escalation trial of ivuxolimab. Adults with locally advanced or metastatic melanoma, renal cell carcinoma, hepatocellular carcinoma or head and neck squamous cell carcinoma were enrolled in the trial. Before TCR sequencing, CD4+ T cells and CD8+ T cells were sorted from peripheral blood as separate populations.

For sequencing of the TCRbeta CDR3 region, genomic DNA was extracted from the sorted cells. TCRbeta CDR3 regions were sequenced using the immunoSEQ Assay. TCRdb re-hosts the immuneACCESS table, in-frame sequences only. Its copies lack some clones; in the studies checked, an unresolved V gene accounts for under half of them, and the cause for the rest is not known. This sample has roughly 80,000 clones in its table, and 80% to 90% of those were observed once. Under 0.8% of the sample goes to the ten largest clones. The chain links TRBV7-2 with TRBJ1-1; TRBD1 could be the D gene, as 6 bases match. This clonotype was sampled from an adult with an advanced solid tumor such as melanoma, head and neck, liver or kidney cancer. Sequenced here: CD4+ or CD8+ T cells sorted from blood, sampled in a trial of the OX40 agonist ivuxolimab. The nucleotides are TGTGCCAGCAGCTTAGTAAGGGGGAGAAACACTGAAGCTTTCTTT. Translated, it reads CASSLVRGRNTEAFF.